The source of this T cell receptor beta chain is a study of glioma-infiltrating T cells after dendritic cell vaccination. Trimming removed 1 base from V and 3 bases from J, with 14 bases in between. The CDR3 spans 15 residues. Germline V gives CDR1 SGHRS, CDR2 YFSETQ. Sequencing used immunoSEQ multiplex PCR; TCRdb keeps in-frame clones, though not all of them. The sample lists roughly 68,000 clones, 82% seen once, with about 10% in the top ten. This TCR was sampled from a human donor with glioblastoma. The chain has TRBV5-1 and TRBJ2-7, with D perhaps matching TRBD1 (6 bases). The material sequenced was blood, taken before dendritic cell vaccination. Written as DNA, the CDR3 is TGCGCCAGCAGCTTGCGGGCAGGGGCAAACTACGAGCAGTACTTC. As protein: CASSLRAGANYEQYF.